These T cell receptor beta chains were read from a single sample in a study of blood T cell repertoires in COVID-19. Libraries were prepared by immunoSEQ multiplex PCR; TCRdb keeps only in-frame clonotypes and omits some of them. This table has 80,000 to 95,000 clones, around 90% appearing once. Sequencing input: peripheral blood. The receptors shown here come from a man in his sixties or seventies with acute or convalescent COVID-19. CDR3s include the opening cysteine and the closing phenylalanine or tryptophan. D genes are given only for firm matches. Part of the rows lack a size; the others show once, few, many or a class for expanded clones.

CASSSTTNTIYF,TGTGCCAGCAGTTCTACTACGAACACCATATATTTT,TRBJ1-3,NA,TRBV28,NA
CAISEATWGQGFFGSTEAFF,TGTGCCATCAGTGAGGCAACATGGGGACAGGGTTTTTTCGGAAGCACTGAAGCTTTCTTT,TRBJ1-1,TRBD1,TRBV10-3,once
CASSSETGGEQYF,TGTGCCAGCAGCTCGGAAACAGGGGGCGAGCAGTACTTC,TRBJ2-7,TRBD1,TRBV7-6,medium-sized
CAWARQGSNYGYTF,TGTGCCTGGGCCCGACAGGGGTCGAACTATGGCTACACCTTC,TRBJ1-2,TRBD1,TRBV7-9,NA
CASSHSTPQETKNIQYF,TGTGCCAGCTCACATTCGACACCCCAAGAGACCAAAAACATTCAGTACTTC,TRBJ2-4,NA,TRBV18,NA
CASSRWENSYEQYF,TGTGCCAGCAGTCGGTGGGAGAACTCCTACGAGCAGTACTTC,TRBJ2-7,NA,TRBV11-2,NA
CASSPTSEPYNEQFF,TGTGCCAGCAGTCCGACTAGCGAACCCTACAATGAGCAGTTCTTC,TRBJ2-1,TRBD2,TRBV7-3,once
CASSLGGAYEKLFF,TGTGCCAGCAGCCTCGGAGGAGCATATGAAAAACTGTTTTTT,TRBJ1-4,NA,TRBV3-1/TRBV3-2,NA
CASSNTAGEKLFF,TGTGCCAGCAGCAACACGGCCGGGGAAAAACTGTTTTTT,TRBJ1-4,NA,TRBV6-2/TRBV6-3,NA
CAISVRDRGSDEQFF,TGTGCCATCAGTGTACGGGACAGGGGATCTGATGAGCAGTTCTTC,TRBJ2-1,TRBD1,TRBV10-3,NA
CASSGTSSRQTQYF,TGTGCCAGCAGTGGGACTAGTTCGAGACAGACCCAGTACTTC,TRBJ2-5,TRBD2,TRBV27,NA
CASRIDISNTGELFF,TGTGCCAGCAGGATAGACATCTCGAACACCGGGGAGCTGTTTTTT,TRBJ2-2,NA,TRBV7-2,once
CASSLTWGRWFF,TGTGCCAGCAGCCTGACTTGGGGCCGCTGGTTCTTC,TRBJ2-1,NA,TRBV7-2,NA
CASSLTGQGENQPQHF,TGTGCCAGCAGCCTAACCGGACAGGGGGAAAATCAGCCCCAGCATTTT,TRBJ1-5,TRBD1,TRBV5-4,NA
CASIPEAGTDIRQRNTGELFF,TGTGCCAGCATCCCAGAAGCCGGGACAGATATACGCCAGAGGAACACCGGGGAGCTGTTTTTT,TRBJ2-2,TRBD1,TRBV6-2/TRBV6-3,NA
CASSVGLAGGPIPYEQYF,TGTGCCAGCAGCGTGGGACTAGCGGGAGGGCCGATCCCCTACGAGCAGTACTTC,TRBJ2-7,TRBD2,TRBV5-6,NA
CASSWQAGDVDTQYF,TGCGCCAGCAGCTGGCAAGCGGGAGACGTGGATACGCAGTATTTT,TRBJ2-3,TRBD2,TRBV5-1,NA
CASSQSRSGRSNTGELFF,TGTGCCAGCAGCCAATCCCGGAGCGGGAGGAGCAACACCGGGGAGCTGTTTTTT,TRBJ2-2,TRBD2,TRBV3-1/TRBV3-2,NA
CASSPDTSWTEAFF,TGTGCCAGCTCACCGGACACAAGTTGGACTGAAGCTTTCTTT,TRBJ1-1,NA,TRBV18,NA
CATSTGRSYEQYF,TGTGCCACCTCGACAGGCCGCTCCTACGAGCAGTACTTC,TRBJ2-7,NA,TRBV19,once
CASSLAGGGELFF,TGTGCCAGCAGCCTAGCGGGAGGCGGGGAGCTGTTTTTT,TRBJ2-2,TRBD2,TRBV11-3,once
CASSFPATGGSYNEQFF,TGCGCCAGCAGCTTCCCCGCCACGGGGGGATCCTACAATGAGCAGTTCTTC,TRBJ2-1,TRBD2,TRBV5-1,NA
CASSLLQNYGYTF,TGTGCCAGCAGTTTATTACAGAACTATGGCTACACCTTC,TRBJ1-2,NA,TRBV28,NA
CASSDGTAGEKLFF,TGTGCCAGCAGTGATGGGACTGCAGGCGAAAAACTGTTTTTT,TRBJ1-4,NA,TRBV25-1,NA
CASSPGGRGELFF,TGTGCCAGCAGCCCAGGGGGCCGGGGGGAGCTGTTTTTT,TRBJ2-2,TRBD1,TRBV13,NA
CASSPTGSTGELFF,TGTGCCAGCAGCCCGACAGGGTCCACCGGGGAGCTGTTTTTT,TRBJ2-2,TRBD1,TRBV6-2/TRBV6-3,once
CASRSLAGGHTGELFF,TGTGCCAGCAGGTCACTAGCGGGTGGGCACACCGGGGAGCTGTTTTTT,TRBJ2-2,TRBD2,TRBV28,few
CASSSGQGGYGYTF,TGTGCCAGCAGTTCGGGACAGGGAGGCTATGGCTACACCTTC,TRBJ1-2,TRBD1,TRBV28,NA
CASRGWDRGVEAFF,TGTGCCAGCAGGGGATGGGACAGGGGAGTTGAAGCTTTCTTT,TRBJ1-1,TRBD1,TRBV6-6,NA
CASSDGQGPYNEQFF,TGTGCCAGCAGTGACGGGCAGGGGCCCTACAATGAGCAGTTCTTC,TRBJ2-1,NA,TRBV6-4,NA
CASAPAANGHEQYF,TGCGCCAGCGCCCCGGCGGCGAACGGCCACGAGCAGTACTTC,TRBJ2-7,NA,TRBV4-3,few
CASSYPSPAEAFF,TGTGCCAGCAGTTACCCCAGTCCCGCTGAAGCTTTCTTT,TRBJ1-1,NA,TRBV6-2/TRBV6-3,NA
CASSTLQGPSGYTF,TGTGCCAGTAGTACCCTCCAGGGCCCCAGTGGCTACACCTTC,TRBJ1-2,NA,TRBV19,NA
CASSLVGGGADTQYF,TGTGCCAGCAGCTTAGTTGGCGGGGGCGCAGATACGCAGTATTTT,TRBJ2-3,NA,TRBV7-6,NA
CASSLASGRAGEQFF,TGCGCCAGCAGCTTGGCTAGCGGGAGGGCCGGGGAGCAGTTCTTC,TRBJ2-1,TRBD2,TRBV5-1,NA
CASSLVGVGTYNEQFF,TGTGCCAGCAGCTTAGTGGGGGTGGGGACATACAATGAGCAGTTCTTC,TRBJ2-1,NA,TRBV7-2,NA
CASGQGDQPQHF,TGTGCCAGTGGACAGGGTGATCAGCCCCAGCATTTT,TRBJ1-5,TRBD1,TRBV27,few
CASNRLRESSEQYF,TGTGCCAGCAACCGATTGCGGGAAAGCAGCGAGCAGTACTTC,TRBJ2-7,NA,TRBV6-5,once
CASSSGSVSNQPQHF,TGCGCCAGCAGTTCAGGTTCGGTGTCGAATCAGCCCCAGCATTTT,TRBJ1-5,NA,TRBV10-2,NA
CASSGTESEKLFF,TGCGCCAGCTCCGGGACAGAGAGTGAAAAACTGTTTTTT,TRBJ1-4,TRBD1,TRBV10-2,few
CAISDFDWTNTGELFF,TGTGCCATCAGTGACTTCGACTGGACGAACACCGGGGAGCTGTTTTTT,TRBJ2-2,NA,TRBV10-3,NA
CASRKGQGALGNTIYF,TGTGCCAGCAGGAAAGGACAGGGGGCCCTTGGAAACACCATATATTTT,TRBJ1-3,TRBD1,TRBV27,NA
CASSYSRDKQFF,TGTGCCAGCAGTTACTCGAGGGACAAACAGTTCTTC,TRBJ2-1,NA,TRBV6-2/TRBV6-3,NA
CAISRTSGSYEQYF,TGTGCCATCAGCAGGACTAGCGGCTCCTACGAGCAGTACTTC,TRBJ2-7,TRBD2,TRBV10-3,NA
CAWVQGMSTDTQYF,TGTGCCTGGGTGCAGGGGATGAGCACAGATACGCAGTATTTT,TRBJ2-3,NA,TRBV30,NA
CASKSRFTEAFF,TGTGCCAGCAAAAGTCGGTTCACTGAAGCTTTCTTT,TRBJ1-1,NA,TRBV6-5,NA
CASSEAGAGANSPLHF,TGTGCCAGCAGTGAAGCCGGGGCAGGGGCGAATTCACCCCTCCACTTT,TRBJ1-6,NA,TRBV6-1,NA
CASSQTSQGIENEQFF,TGTGCCAGCAGCCAGACTAGCCAGGGGATCGAAAATGAGCAGTTCTTC,TRBJ2-1,NA,TRBV7-2,NA
CASSPSGTENSPLHF,TGTGCCAGCAGCCCATCCGGGACAGAGAATTCACCCCTCCACTTT,TRBJ1-6,TRBD1,TRBV7-2,NA
CASSPSGIGELFF,TGTGCCAGCTCACCATCAGGCATCGGGGAGCTGTTTTTT,TRBJ2-2,NA,TRBV18,NA
CASSSGYWGEAFF,TGTGCCAGCAGCTCGGGGTACTGGGGTGAAGCTTTCTTT,TRBJ1-1,NA,TRBV28,NA
CASSFSNEKLFF,TGTGCCAGCAGCTTCTCGAATGAAAAACTGTTTTTT,TRBJ1-4,NA,TRBV5-4,once
CASSLGRQKPYEQYF,TGTGCCAGCAGCTTGGGGAGACAGAAGCCCTACGAGCAGTACTTC,TRBJ2-7,NA,TRBV5-4,NA
CASSQALTGRLNTEAFF,TGTGCCAGCTCCCAAGCGCTGACAGGGCGTTTGAACACTGAAGCTTTCTTT,TRBJ1-1,TRBD1,TRBV18,once
CASSPGPVDRNQPQHF,TGCGCCAGCAGCCCAGGGCCAGTGGACAGGAATCAGCCCCAGCATTTT,TRBJ1-5,TRBD1,TRBV4-1,NA
CASSLEPGQGIYEQYF,TGCGCCAGCAGCTTGGAACCGGGACAGGGTATTTACGAGCAGTACTTC,TRBJ2-7,TRBD1,TRBV5-1,NA
CASSLGSRVNEQFF,TGCGCCAGCAGCTTGGGTTCGCGGGTGAATGAGCAGTTCTTC,TRBJ2-1,NA,TRBV5-1,NA